The 29 T cell receptor beta chains below come from one sample, sequenced in a study of cytomegalovirus exposure and HLA in healthy donors. Only in-frame clones appear in the TCRdb table, and some are missing; sequencing was by immunoSEQ multiplex PCR. Of around 150,000 clones in the sample, approximately 86% are singletons; the top ten hold about 2.3%. Sequencing input: PBMCs. The receptor source for this set is a man aged 25 to 45 in good health and CMV-seropositive.

The chain has TRBV27 and TRBJ1-2, with 12 nucleotides matching TRBD1. The CDR3 consists of 16 residues. V lost 4 bases and J lost 6; bases outside the gene matches: 9. Germline assignment: CDR1 MNHEY and CDR2 SMNVEV (reference sequence). CDR3 DNA sequence: TGTGCCAGCAGTTCGGGACAGGGGGCTTTTTTGGATGGCTACACCTTC. Protein sequence: CASSSGQGAFLDGYTF.

This chain connects TRBV11-2 to TRBJ2-5, with 9 bases aligning to TRBD2. This CDR3 has 17 residues. Germline CDR1 and CDR2: SGHAT and FQNNGV. Losses at the gene ends were 4 bases for V and 0 bases for J; bases not matched to a gene: 9. CDR3 in amino acids: CASSSRHSGGNQETQYF. In DNA, the CDR3 is TGTGCCAGCAGCTCTAGGCATAGCGGGGGTAACCAAGAGACCCAGTACTTC.

This clone was recorded only once. The rearrangement uses TRBV7-9 and TRBJ1-1; weak D call: TRBD1 (6 bases). Germline V lookup: CDR1 SEHNR, CDR2 FQNEAQ (reference sequence). The CDR3 consists of 16 residues. Trimming cost V 1 base and J 4 bases, with 16 bases left between them. CDR3 nucleotides: TGTGCCAGCAGCTTAGGGATTCGGGGGGCTGTCACTGAAGCTTTCTTT. Translation: CASSLGIRGAVTEAFF.

The V gene is TRBV5-1, the J gene TRBJ2-4; the D is unclear. CDR1 is SGHRS and CDR2 is YFSETQ in the germline V gene. There are 15 residues in the CDR3. V was trimmed by 4 bases and J by 8 bases, leaving 19 bases between them. CDR3 protein: CASSPEAVTWDIQYF. In nucleotides, the CDR3 is TGCGCCAGCAGCCCCGAGGCCGTGACCTGGGACATTCAGTACTTC.

This clone was observed a single time. The rearrangement joins TRBV7-2 to TRBJ2-1; D unresolved. The CDR3 runs 16 residues. The V gene lost 1 base and the J gene lost 4 bases, with 14 bases spanning the gap. Germline V gene data show CDR1 as SGHTA and CDR2 as FQGNSA. The CDR3 DNA reads as TGTGCCAGCAGCTTAGGTAGGCGGCCCTTATACAATGAGCAGTTCTTC. The encoded protein is CASSLGRRPLYNEQFF.

This chain links TRBV7-2 with TRBJ2-3; TRBD2 aligns across 9 bases. This CDR3 spans 19 amino acids. V gave up 2 bases and J gave up 1 base; unmatched junction bases: 13. Germline V gene lookup returns CDR1 SGHTA and CDR2 FQGNSA. The CDR3 spells CASSLFSGPASGGTDTQYF. In DNA, the CDR3 is TGTGCCAGCAGCTTATTTTCAGGGCCGGCTAGCGGGGGCACAGATACGCAGTATTTT.

V and J are TRBV6-5 and TRBJ1-4; 8 nucleotides match TRBD1. Germline assignment: CDR1 MNHEY and CDR2 SVGAGI. J was trimmed by 8 bases and V by 2 bases; bases with no gene match: 10. The CDR3 is 16 residues long. DNA of the CDR3: TGTGCCAGCAGTTACACTACGACAGGGGTGGGAGAAAAACTGTTTTTT. It codes for CASSYTTTGVGEKLFF.

V gene TRBV9 combines with J gene TRBJ1-3; D may be TRBD1 (6 bases). The CDR3 length is 15 residues. Trimming took 3 bases from V and 0 from J, leaving 10 bases between them. Germline V CDR1 and CDR2: SGDLS, YYNGEE. The CDR3 coding sequence is TGTGCCAGCAGCGGGGGGGGCTACTCTGGAAACACCATATATTTT. Protein sequence: CASSGGGYSGNTIYF.

The chain couples TRBV7-9 to TRBJ1-6; D ambiguous. The CDR3 consists of 12 residues. Trimming left V 3 bases short and J 9 bases short, with 6 bases between. Germline V lookup: CDR1 SEHNR, CDR2 FQNEAQ (reference sequence). This chain's CDR3 is CASSFDSSPLHF. DNA of the CDR3: TGTGCCAGCAGCTTTGACTCTTCACCCCTCCACTTT.

The V and J genes are TRBV12-5 and TRBJ1-6; 10 nucleotides match TRBD1. From germline, CDR1 is LGHNT and CDR2 FRNRAP. CDR3 length: 13 amino acids. J gave up 10 bases and V 9 bases, and 6 bases lay outside the gene matches. The CDR3 sequence is CASGDRGGSPLHF. The CDR3 region has the DNA TGTGCTAGCGGGGACAGGGGTGGCTCACCCCTCCACTTT. Full variable domain (outside the CDR3, taken from reference TRBV12-5 and TRBJ1-6): DARVTQTPRHKVTEMGQEVTMRCQPILGHNTVFWYRQTMMQGLELLAYFRNRAPLDDSGMPKDRFSAEMPDATLATLKIQPSEPRDSAVYFCASGDRGGSPLHFGNGTRLTVT.

The gene calls are TRBV7-9 and TRBJ2-1; possible D gene TRBD2, 6 bases. With 1 base removed from V and 6 bases from J, the gap between germline ends came to 10 bases. Germline loops: CDR1 SEHNR, CDR2 FQNEAQ (reference sequence). This CDR3 has 14 amino acids. For the CDR3, the DNA is TGTGCCAGCAGCTTAGTGGGACTCCGCAATGAGCAGTTCTTC. Translation gives CASSLVGLRNEQFF.

The CDR3 here is CASSPRGGTGELFF. CDR3 in DNA: TGCGCCAGCAGCCCAAGGGGAGGGACCGGGGAGCTGTTTTTT. J is TRBJ2-2 and V is TRBV4-3; TRBD2 aligns across 7 bases. CDR1 is LGHNA and CDR2 is YSLEER in the germline V gene. Trimming at V came to 4 bases and at J to 5 bases, leaving 4 bases not matched to a gene. The CDR3 consists of 14 residues.

The J gene is TRBJ2-3, the V gene TRBV25-1; D may be TRBD2 (5 bases). The length of the CDR3 is 12 residues. Germline lookup yields CDR1 MGHDK and CDR2 SYGVNS. V gave up 4 bases and J gave up 6 bases, with 8 bases separating them. CDR3 coding DNA: TGTGCCAGCAGTGGGGAGCGGGATACGCAGTATTTT. It translates to CASSGERDTQYF.

This CDR3 reads CASSGLAGGAVMDEQYF. In nucleotides, the CDR3 is TGTGCCAGTAGCGGACTAGCGGGGGGTGCCGTGATGGACGAGCAGTACTTC. The rearrangement links TRBV19 to TRBJ2-7, with 14 bases fitting TRBD2. The germline CDR1 and CDR2 sequences are LNHDA and SQIVND (reference sequence). Germline trimming cut 6 bases from V and 5 bases from J; bases unmatched to any gene: 12. The CDR3 has 17 residues.

A few counts support this clone. The V and J genes are TRBV11-2 and TRBJ2-5, with D unclear. The CDR3 is 11 amino acids. CDR1 and CDR2 (germline): SGHAT, FQNNGV. The V end was cut by 1 base, the J end by 5 bases, with 2 bases between. The CDR3 loop is CASSLAETQYF. DNA for the CDR3: TGTGCCAGCAGCTTAGCGGAGACCCAGTACTTC.

This chain uses TRBV5-5 with TRBJ2-7; D gene uncertain. This CDR3 spans 14 amino acids. V was shortened by 1 base and J by 2 bases, with 10 bases between the two germline ends. Per germline, CDR1 SGHKS and CDR2 YYEKEE (reference sequence). The chain's CDR3 is CASSLINGAYEQYF. CDR3 coding DNA: TGTGCCAGCAGCTTGATCAACGGTGCCTACGAGCAGTACTTC. Filled out from reference TRBV5-5 and TRBJ2-7, the complete variable domain reads DAGVTQSPTHLIKTRGQQVTLRCSPISGHKSVSWYQQVLGQGPQFIFQYYEKEERGRGNFPDRFSARQFPNYSSELNVNALLLGDSALYLCASSLINGAYEQYFGPGTRLTVT.

The chain couples TRBV11-2 to TRBJ2-6, with D tentatively TRBD2 (5 bases). Germline CDR1 reads SGHAT; CDR2 reads FQNNGV. The V end lost 4 bases, the J end lost 0 bases, and 13 bases lay between the germline ends. This CDR3 is 17 amino acids long. The CDR3 region is CASSSPNGDSGANVLTF. CDR3 DNA: TGTGCCAGCAGCTCCCCCAACGGGGACTCTGGGGCCAACGTCCTGACTTTC. Combining the CDR3 with reference TRBV11-2 and TRBJ2-6 gives the whole variable domain EAGVAQSPRYKIIEKRQSVAFWCNPISGHATLYWYQQILGQGPKLLIQFQNNGVVDDSQLPKDRFSAERLKGVDSTLKIQPAKLEDSAVYLCASSSPNGDSGANVLTFGAGSRLTVL.

This chain connects TRBV29-1 to TRBJ1-2; 9 positions agree with TRBD1. Trimming cost V 6 bases and J 6 bases; bases outside gene matches: 11. This CDR3 region has 14 residues. Germline V gene data show CDR1 as SQVTM and CDR2 as ANQGSEA. Here the CDR3 DNA reads TGCAGCGTCGTGAGTGGGACAGGGAGTAATGGCTACACCTTC. Protein product: CSVVSGTGSNGYTF.

The V gene is TRBV7-2, the J gene TRBJ1-1; no firm D call. The CDR3 spans 15 residues. Germline V CDR1 and CDR2: SGHTA, FQGNSA. Trimming shortened V by 1 base and J by 0 bases, and 9 bases separated the two germline ends. CDR3 in amino acids: CASSLGLVMNTEAFF. CDR3 DNA sequence: TGTGCCAGCAGCTTAGGGTTAGTCATGAACACTGAAGCTTTCTTT. Full variable domain (missing parts from reference TRBV7-2 and TRBJ1-1): GAGVSQSPSNKVTEKGKDVELRCDPISGHTALYWYRQSLGQGLEFLIYFQGNSAPDKSGLPSDRFSAERTGGSVSTLTIQRTQQEDSAVYLCASSLGLVMNTEAFFGQGTRLTVV.

The chain has TRBV6-5 and TRBJ1-6; D is possibly TRBD1 (6 bases). Germline V CDR1 and CDR2: MNHEY, SVGAGI. CDR3 size: 15 residues. The V gene lost 1 base and the J gene lost 8 bases, with 12 bases spanning the gap. CDR3 sequence: CASSYWGPEDSPLHF. In DNA, the CDR3 is TGTGCCAGCAGTTACTGGGGGCCTGAGGATTCACCCCTCCACTTT.

The V and J genes are TRBV7-9 and TRBJ2-3, with 8 positions matching TRBD1. Germline loops: CDR1 SEHNR, CDR2 FQNEAQ (reference sequence). The CDR3 consists of 16 residues. The ends lost 1 base at V and 2 bases at J; junction bases unmatched: 5. The DNA for the CDR3 is TGTGCCAGCAGCTTAGGCACAGGGGGATCCACAGATACGCAGTATTTT. It codes for CASSLGTGGSTDTQYF.

This rearrangement joins TRBV5-1 to TRBJ2-4; TRBD2 matches at 11 bases. Per the germline V gene, CDR1 is SGHRS and CDR2 is YFSETQ. J gave up 3 bases and V 0 bases, and 2 bases lay outside the gene matches. This CDR3 has 16 amino acids. The CDR3, as DNA: TGCGCCAGCAGCTTGGGGCTAGCGGGGGGCAAAAACATTCAGTACTTC. This gives the protein CASSLGLAGGKNIQYF.

The chain joins TRBV10-3 to TRBJ2-5; 11 bases fit TRBD1. This CDR3 has 15 residues. Trimming at V came to 10 bases and at J to 5 bases, leaving 12 bases not matched to a gene. In germline, CDR1 is ENHRY, CDR2 SYGVKD. CDR3 in amino acids: CATLSGTGGRETQYF. The CDR3 bases are TGTGCCACCCTCTCGGGGACAGGGGGGAGGGAGACCCAGTACTTC.

CDR3 sequence: CASSSGNSGTGNGYTF. CDR3 nucleotide sequence: TGTGCCAGCAGCTCAGGAAACTCAGGAACAGGGAACGGCTACACCTTC. The chain couples TRBV7-9 to TRBJ1-2; weak D call: TRBD1 (6 bases). The length of the CDR3 is 16 residues. Germline CDR1 SEHNR, CDR2 FQNEAQ (reference sequence). V shed 4 bases and J shed 8 bases, with 23 bases lying between them.

The rearrangement joins TRBV4-3 to TRBJ1-1; D not resolved. Trimming shortened V by 3 bases and J by 0 bases, and 14 bases separated the two germline ends. The CDR3 sequence is 16 residues long. CDR1 is LGHNA and CDR2 is YSLEER in the germline V gene. The CDR3 coding sequence is TGCGCCAGCAGCCATTGGACTGATGCACTGAACACTGAAGCTTTCTTT. Translated, it gives CASSHWTDALNTEAFF.

The chain recombines TRBV27 with TRBJ1-5; D is perhaps TRBD1 (5 bases). CDR1 and CDR2 from the germline V gene are MNHEY and SMNVEV (reference sequence). V was trimmed by 2 bases and J by 0 bases, leaving 14 bases between them. The CDR3 is made up of 17 amino acids. CDR3 protein: CASSLVAGGISNQPQHF. Written as DNA, the CDR3 is TGTGCCAGCAGTTTAGTCGCCGGGGGAATTAGCAATCAGCCCCAGCATTTT.

This clone was counted once. The rearrangement joins TRBV19 to TRBJ1-1; 7 positions match TRBD1. The germline CDR1 and CDR2 sequences are LNHDA and SQIVND (reference sequence). This CDR3 has 13 residues. The junction had 2 bases not matched to a gene; V was cut back by 5 bases and J by 2 bases. As DNA, the CDR3 is TGTGCCAGTAGTCCAGGGGGTAACACTGAAGCTTTCTTT. Protein product: CASSPGGNTEAFF. The full variable domain, in which reference TRBV19 and TRBJ1-1 provide the parts outside the CDR3, is DGGITQSPKYLFRKEGQNVTLSCEQNLNHDAMYWYRQDPGQGLRLIYYSQIVNDFQKGDIAEGYSVSREKKESFPLTVTSAQKNPTAFYLCASSPGGNTEAFFGQGTRLTVV.

The V gene is TRBV4-3, the J gene TRBJ2-2; 12 bases agree with TRBD2. The CDR3 sequence is 17 residues long. CDR1 LGHNA and CDR2 YSLEER come from the germline V gene. V was clipped by 1 base and J by 1 base; unmatched bases: 1. The DNA of the CDR3 is TGCGCCAGCAGCCAAGGGACTAGCGGGGTGAACACCGGGGAGCTGTTTTTT. Amino acid sequence: CASSQGTSGVNTGELFF.

The rearrangement links TRBV5-1 to TRBJ2-3; a weak D match, TRBD1 (5 bases). The length of the CDR3 is 16 residues. Germline V lookup: CDR1 SGHRS, CDR2 YFSETQ. Trimming removed 0 bases from V and 1 base from J, with 12 bases in between. The CDR3 here is CASSLAGRDGTDTQYF. The DNA of the CDR3 is TGCGCCAGCAGCTTGGCCGGCAGGGATGGCACAGATACGCAGTATTTT. Full variable domain (rest looked up from reference TRBV5-1 and TRBJ2-3): KAGVTQTPRYLIKTRGQQVTLSCSPISGHRSVSWYQQTPGQGLQFLFEYFSETQRNKGNFPGRFSGRQFSNSRSEMNVSTLELGDSALYLCASSLAGRDGTDTQYFGPGTRLTVL.